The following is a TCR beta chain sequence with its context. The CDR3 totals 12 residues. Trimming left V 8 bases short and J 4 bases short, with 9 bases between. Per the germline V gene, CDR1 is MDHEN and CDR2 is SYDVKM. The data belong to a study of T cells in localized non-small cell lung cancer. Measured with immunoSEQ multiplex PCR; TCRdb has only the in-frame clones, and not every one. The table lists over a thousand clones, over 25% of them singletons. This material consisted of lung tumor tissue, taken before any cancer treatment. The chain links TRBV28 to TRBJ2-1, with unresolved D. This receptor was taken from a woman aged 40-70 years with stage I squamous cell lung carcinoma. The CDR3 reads CASSQDYNEQFF. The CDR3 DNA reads TGTGCCAGCTCACAAGATTACAATGAGCAGTTCTTC.